The next 15 T cell receptor beta chains were all read from a single sample in a study of CD4+ T cells in melanoma. Data came from immunoSEQ multiplex PCR; TCRdb stores just in-frame clones and leaves some out. The sample lists about 110,000 clones, approximately 92% occurring once. Sequenced material: peripheral blood. All receptors come from a human donor with melanoma.

CDR3 nucleotides: TGTGCCACCAGCAGAGATCTAGACAGTCAGGGAACTAATGAAAAACTGTTTTTT. Its protein is CATSRDLDSQGTNEKLFF. V and J are TRBV15 and TRBJ1-4; a weak D match, TRBD1 (5 bases). With 0 bases removed from V and 1 base from J, the gap between germline ends came to 15 bases. CDR3 length equals 18 residues. Germline CDR1 reads LNHNV; CDR2 reads YYDKDF (reference sequence).

V is TRBV29-1 and J is TRBJ2-7; D might be TRBD1 (5 bases). With 7 bases removed from V and 0 bases from J, the gap between germline ends came to 10 bases. The CDR3 is made up of 12 amino acids. The V gene's germline CDR1 is SQVTM and CDR2 ANQGSEA. The CDR3 bases are TGCAGCGGAATCGACAGCTCCTACGAGCAGTACTTC. It encodes CSGIDSSYEQYF.

V gene TRBV11-3 combines with J gene TRBJ2-5, with D perhaps matching TRBD2 (6 bases). The CDR3 runs 15 residues. CDR1 SGHNT and CDR2 YENEEA come from the germline V gene. Trimming removed 5 bases from V and 2 bases from J, with 15 bases in between. The CDR3 is CASSPGLQAQETQYF. In DNA form, the CDR3 reads TGTGCCAGCAGCCCGGGACTCCAAGCTCAAGAGACCCAGTACTTC. The full variable domain, its missing parts supplied by reference TRBV11-3 and TRBJ2-5, is EAGVVQSPRYKIIEKKQPVAFWCNPISGHNTLYWYLQNLGQGPELLIRYENEEAVDDSQLPKDRFSAERLKGVDSTLKIQPAELGDSAVYLCASSPGLQAQETQYFGPGTRLLVL.

The V and J genes are TRBV19 and TRBJ2-5; D unresolved. This CDR3 region has 14 residues. Trimming left V 3 bases short and J 5 bases short, with 13 bases between. Germline V gene sequence: CDR1 LNHDA, CDR2 SQIVND (reference sequence). The CDR3 spells CASSIIGMVETQYF. The CDR3, as DNA: TGTGCCAGTAGTATCATAGGAATGGTGGAGACCCAGTACTTC.

The chain is built from TRBV7-6 and TRBJ2-1, with TRBD2 matching over 13 bases. The CDR3 has 18 amino acids. V trimming: 0 bases; J trimming: 4 bases; junction bases outside the gene matches: 6. Germline CDR1 and CDR2: SGHVS and FNYEAQ. The CDR3 region is CASSLARGLAGRYNEQFF. CDR3 in DNA: TGTGCCAGCAGCTTAGCTCGGGGACTAGCGGGGAGGTACAATGAGCAGTTCTTC.

The rearrangement links TRBV4-2 to TRBJ2-1; a possible D gene is TRBD2 (5 bases). CDR1 and CDR2 from the germline V gene are LGHNA and YNFKEQ. CDR3 length: 15 amino acids. V lost 4 bases and J lost 8, with 18 bases in between. CDR3 nucleotides: TGTGCCAGCAGCCCATTACGGGGAAATGCCGATGAGCAGTTCTTC. This codes for CASSPLRGNADEQFF.

The chain carries TRBV29-1 and TRBJ2-2; 10 positions match TRBD2. Germline-derived CDR1 and CDR2 are SQVTM and ANQGSEA. Trimming removed 5 bases from V and 3 bases from J; junction bases left unmatched: 15. The CDR3 runs to 18 residues. The CDR3, as DNA: TGCAGCGTTCGTCGAGGCAGGGAAGGACTAGCGGACACCGGGGAGCTGTTTTTT. It codes for CSVRRGREGLADTGELFF.

The chain carries TRBV6-6 and TRBJ2-7, with 8 bases matching TRBD2. V shed 2 bases, J shed 6 bases, and the junction held 6 bases outside the gene matches. Germline loops: CDR1 MNHNY, CDR2 SVGAGI (reference sequence). The CDR3 is 14 amino acids. The CDR3: CASSYSTSGGEQYF. DNA of the CDR3: TGTGCCAGCAGTTACAGTACTAGCGGAGGCGAGCAGTACTTC.

This chain joins TRBV28 and TRBJ2-7, with D unclear. Germline CDR1 and CDR2: MDHEN and SYDVKM. The CDR3 runs to 14 residues. The V gene lost 1 base and the J gene lost 2 bases, with 9 bases spanning the gap. Here the CDR3 DNA reads TGTGCCAGCAGTTTATCCAGGCCCGCCTACGAGCAGTACTTC. Translated, it gives CASSLSRPAYEQYF.

V usage is TRBV5-6 and J usage is TRBJ2-7, with D tentatively TRBD2 (6 bases). This CDR3 is 14 amino acids long. V gave up 1 base and J gave up 4 bases, with 12 bases separating them. Looked up from germline, CDR1 is SGHDT and CDR2 is YYEEEE. CDR3 coding DNA: TGTGCCAGCAGCTTGACTGCAGGGACTTACGAGCAGTACTTC. Translated: CASSLTAGTYEQYF.

This chain connects TRBV5-1 to TRBJ1-2; possibly TRBD1 for D (5 bases). Germline CDR1 SGHRS, CDR2 YFSETQ. V lost 4 bases and J 5 bases, leaving 12 bases between the germline ends. The CDR3 loop spans 13 amino acids. CDR3 sequence (DNA): TGCGCCAGCAGCGACGGCGGGGGGTATGGCTACACCTTC. This encodes CASSDGGGYGYTF. The entire variable domain, with the rest obtained from reference TRBV5-1 and TRBJ1-2, is as follows: KAGVTQTPRYLIKTRGQQVTLSCSPISGHRSVSWYQQTPGQGLQFLFEYFSETQRNKGNFPGRFSGRQFSNSRSEMNVSTLELGDSALYLCASSDGGGYGYTFGSGTRLTVV.

This clone was picked up one time. The rearrangement joins TRBV18 to TRBJ2-7; a weak D match, TRBD1 (6 bases). Germline CDR1 KGHSH, CDR2 LQKENI. This CDR3 has 15 residues. Trimming removed 2 bases at V and 0 bases at J, with 11 bases between. CDR3 DNA sequence: TGTGCCAGCTCACCATCAGGGGTTTTCTCCTACGAGCAGTACTTC. This encodes CASSPSGVFSYEQYF. The variable domain in full, with the rest retrieved from reference TRBV18 and TRBJ2-7, is NAGVMQNPRHLVRRRGQEARLRCSPMKGHSHVYWYRQLPEEGLKFMVYLQKENIIDESGMPKERFSAEFPKEGPSILRIQQVVRGDSAAYFCASSPSGVFSYEQYFGPGTRLTVT.

This CDR3 reads CASSRGLSSGNTIYF. Written as DNA, the CDR3 is TGTGCCAGCAGCCGTGGACTGAGCTCTGGAAACACCATATATTTT. The chain couples TRBV4-2 to TRBJ1-3; the D is unclear. V was clipped by 4 bases and J by 0 bases, with 10 bases between them. The CDR3 length is 15 residues. Germline CDR1 is LGHNA and CDR2 is YNFKEQ.

This clone showed up just once. The chain recombines TRBV30 with TRBJ1-5; no definite D call. Germline assignment: CDR1 GTSNPN and CDR2 SVGIG (reference sequence). The CDR3 is 13 residues long. The V gene lost 0 bases and the J gene lost 7 bases, with 10 bases spanning the gap. In DNA form, the CDR3 reads TGTGCCTGGAGTGTCGCCCATGGGCAGCCCCAGCATTTT. This translates into CAWSVAHGQPQHF.

J is TRBJ2-5 and V is TRBV11-2; a weak D match, TRBD1 (6 bases). This CDR3 region has 16 residues. Trimming stripped 5 bases from V and 3 bases from J, with 19 bases between. Germline CDR1 and CDR2: SGHAT and FQNNGV. CDR3 bases: TGTGCCAGCAGCAAACCACAGGGTGTTGGGGAAGAGACCCAGTACTTC. It encodes CASSKPQGVGEETQYF. The complete variable domain, with remaining parts taken from reference TRBV11-2 and TRBJ2-5, reads EAGVAQSPRYKIIEKRQSVAFWCNPISGHATLYWYQQILGQGPKLLIQFQNNGVVDDSQLPKDRFSAERLKGVDSTLKIQPAKLEDSAVYLCASSKPQGVGEETQYFGPGTRLLVL.